In this sample, the clone carrying this T cell receptor (beta chain) turned up a few times. Its cognate antigen is unknown. The entry originates in a study of human T cells and chemical hapten exposure. Unique molecular identifiers were linked by the library to individual cDNA molecules. TCRdb ran MiXCR on the RACE reads and lists one entry per CDR3 protein. The repertoire has roughly 98,000 distinct CDR3 sequences, roughly 12% of them found once; the top ten carry approximately 2.1%. Time point given: patch test 1, 2 weeks after DPC sensitization. Treatment reported: therapeutic diphenylcyclopropenone sensitization with weekly scalp DPC. Study results and limitations: The formation of large CDR3 similarity clusters by expanded TCRs significantly exceeded that of controls. Counts of expanded TCRs at PT1 were positively correlated with patch test score.

V dropped 6 bases and J dropped 7 bases, with 16 bases sitting between them. Germline CDR1 and CDR2: DFQATT and SNEGSKA (reference sequence). There are 12 residues in the CDR3. V and J are TRBV20-1 and TRBJ2-7; D may be TRBD1 or TRBD2 (6 bases each). Sequencing used whole blood, obtained in connection with sensitization to the hapten diphenylcyclopropenone (DPC). The TCR originated in a middle-aged woman with alopecia areata. Some clones in this sample may be carry-over from other donors' samples. DNA of the CDR3: TGCAGTGCCCGGGGGCGCGTCGGGGAGCAGTACTTC. It yields the protein CSARGRVGEQYF.